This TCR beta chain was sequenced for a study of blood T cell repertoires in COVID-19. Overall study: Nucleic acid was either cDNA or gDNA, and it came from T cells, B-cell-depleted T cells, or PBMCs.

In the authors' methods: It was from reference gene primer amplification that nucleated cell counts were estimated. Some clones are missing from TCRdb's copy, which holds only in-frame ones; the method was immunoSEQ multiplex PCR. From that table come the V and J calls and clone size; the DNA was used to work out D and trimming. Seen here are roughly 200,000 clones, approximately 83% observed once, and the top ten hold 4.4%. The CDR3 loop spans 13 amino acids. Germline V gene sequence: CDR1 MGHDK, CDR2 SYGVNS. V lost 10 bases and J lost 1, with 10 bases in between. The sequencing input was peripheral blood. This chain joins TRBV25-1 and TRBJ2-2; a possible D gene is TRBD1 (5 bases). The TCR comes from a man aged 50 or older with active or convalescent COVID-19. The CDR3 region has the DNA TGTGCCACCAAAACAGGGAACACCGGGGAGCTGTTTTTT. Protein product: CATKTGNTGELFF.